The 19 T cell receptor beta chains below come from one sample, sequenced in a study of T cells in Graves' hyperthyroidism and ophthalmopathy. It was RNA transcripts that yielded the amplified TCR beta CDR3 regions. HTBI primers were employed in a first-round RT-PCR of the TCR CDR3. Using its own MiXCR run on the multiplex PCR reads, TCRdb lists one record per CDR3 protein. The table has over 700,000 distinct CDR3 sequences, under 45% seen once. Sequences were obtained from blood. These receptors were obtained from a woman between 40 and 50 years old with Graves' hyperthyroidism.

The rearrangement links TRBV2 to TRBJ2-3, with 10 bases matching TRBD2. The CDR3 spans 15 residues. The V gene end was trimmed by 6 bases and the J gene end by 2 bases; junction bases not matched to a gene: 5. The germline V gene has CDR1 SNHLY and CDR2 FYNNEI. CDR3 nucleotide sequence: TGTGCCAGCAGAGCCGGACTAGCGGTCACAGATACGCAGTATTTT. Amino acids: CASRAGLAVTDTQYF.

This chain joins TRBV28 and TRBJ1-4; D is ambiguous. Trimming cost V 5 bases and J 5 bases, with 12 bases left between them. The germline gives CDR1 MDHEN, CDR2 SYDVKM. This CDR3 contains 14 residues. DNA of the CDR3: TGTGCCAGCAGTCTACCTTTTCAAAATGAAAAACTGTTTTTT. Protein: CASSLPFQNEKLFF. The full variable domain, rest sourced from reference TRBV28 and TRBJ1-4, is DVKVTQSSRYLVKRTGEKVFLECVQDMDHENMFWYRQDPGLGLRLIYFSYDVKMKEKGDIPEGYSVSREKKERFSLILESASTNQTSMYLCASSLPFQNEKLFFGSGTQLSVL.

This clonotype was observed many times. In nucleotides, the CDR3 is TGCAGTGCTACAGGGGGCTTTGCTGGAAACACCATATATTTT. It yields the protein CSATGGFAGNTIYF. The rearrangement joins TRBV20-1 to TRBJ1-3, with 8 bases lining up with TRBD1. V shed 4 bases and J 2 bases; nucleotides not matched to a gene: 4. The CDR3 is 14 amino acids. CDR1 is DFQATT and CDR2 is SNEGSKA in the germline V gene (reference sequence).

This chain links TRBV5-8 with TRBJ2-6, with 7 bases lining up with TRBD2. The CDR3 totals 23 residues. Germline V lookup: CDR1 SGHTS, CDR2 YDEGEE. With V trimmed by 0 bases and J by 0 bases, 21 bases remained unmatched. CDR3 in amino acids: CASSLVSVLQLSGEISGANVLTF. The CDR3 nucleotides read TGTGCCAGCAGCTTGGTATCGGTCCTCCAACTAAGCGGGGAGATCTCTGGGGCCAACGTCCTGACTTTC.

This clonotype has a count of ten or more. This sequence joins TRBV10-1 and TRBJ2-7; D unclear. The CDR3 runs to 13 residues. Trimming left V 1 base short and J 1 base short, with 5 bases between. Germline loops: CDR1 WNHNN, CDR2 SYGVQD (reference sequence). CDR3 sequence: CASSEYESYEQYF. CDR3 nucleotide sequence: TGCGCCAGCAGTGAGTACGAATCCTACGAGCAGTACTTC.

This sequence joins TRBV19 and TRBJ1-2; 10 bases agree with TRBD1. V lost 7 bases and J lost 4; bases outside the gene matches: 9. Germline CDR1 is LNHDA and CDR2 is SQIVND (reference sequence). The CDR3 sequence is 15 residues long. CDR3 sequence (DNA): TGTGCCAGTAAATCCGGGACAGGGGTCGGCTATGGCTACACCTTC. Translating gives CASKSGTGVGYGYTF. Combining the CDR3 with reference TRBV19 and TRBJ1-2 gives the whole variable domain DGGITQSPKYLFRKEGQNVTLSCEQNLNHDAMYWYRQDPGQGLRLIYYSQIVNDFQKGDIAEGYSVSREKKESFPLTVTSAQKNPTAFYLCASKSGTGVGYGYTFGSGTRLTVV.

This clonotype was seen only a few times. The V call is TRBV19, the J call TRBJ1-3; no clear D gene. Germline lookup yields CDR1 LNHDA and CDR2 SQIVND (reference sequence). The V gene lost 6 bases and the J gene lost 2 bases, with 17 bases spanning the gap. This CDR3 comprises 16 residues. This CDR3 reads CASRTAWEVPGNTIYF. In DNA form, the CDR3 reads TGTGCCAGTAGGACCGCCTGGGAGGTCCCTGGAAACACCATATATTTT.

This clonotype has at least ten counts. The V and J genes are TRBV6-6 and TRBJ2-7; D may be TRBD2 (5 bases). The CDR3 runs 15 residues. Trimming took 2 bases from V and 0 from J, leaving 11 bases between them. CDR1 MNHNY and CDR2 SVGAGI come from the germline V gene (reference sequence). For the CDR3, the DNA is TGTGCCAGCAGTTACCGTGCGGGCAGCTCCTACGAGCAGTACTTC. This codes for CASSYRAGSSYEQYF.

The V call is TRBV14, the J call TRBJ1-1, with D unclear. The CDR3 is made up of 12 amino acids. The V gene's germline CDR1 is SGHDN and CDR2 FVKESK. V gave up 3 bases and J gave up 4 bases, with 6 bases separating them. Here the CDR3 reads CASSHFGTEAFF. In DNA form, the CDR3 reads TGTGCCAGCAGCCATTTCGGCACTGAAGCTTTCTTT.

Only a few counts were recorded for this clonotype. The CDR3 is CASSYDEGGGYGYTF. Written as DNA, the CDR3 is TGTGCCAGCAGTTACGATGAAGGGGGCGGCTATGGCTACACCTTC. The rearrangement joins TRBV6-6 to TRBJ1-2, with 7 bases fitting TRBD1. J was trimmed by 4 bases and V by 2 bases; bases with no gene match: 7. CDR3 length equals 15 residues. Germline loops: CDR1 MNHNY, CDR2 SVGAGI (reference sequence).

This clonotype was detected only once. The final CDR3 position lacks the conserved phenylalanine or tryptophan, pointing to a likely read error. This chain connects TRBV7-8 to TRBJ1-1; possible D gene TRBD1, 6 bases. The germline V gene has CDR1 SGHVS and CDR2 FQNEAQ. The length of the CDR3 is 14 residues. V lost 4 bases, J lost 6 bases, and 15 bases lay in between. CDR3 bases: TGTGCCAGCAGCTATACAGGGAGGTGGGCTGAAGCTTTCCTT. Translating it yields CASSYTGRWAEAFL.

There are a few counts of this clonotype. This chain links TRBV6-6 with TRBJ2-5; maybe TRBD2 (6 bases). Germline assignment: CDR1 MNHNY and CDR2 SVGAGI (reference sequence). The CDR3 length is 15 residues. V lost 5 bases, J lost 5 bases, and 18 bases lay in between. CDR3: CASSDAGPPGETQYF. CDR3 DNA sequence: TGTGCCAGCAGTGATGCGGGACCCCCGGGGGAGACCCAGTACTTC.

This clonotype was recorded many times. The genes are TRBV20-1 and TRBJ2-5, with D possibly being TRBD2 (5 bases). Trimming left V 1 base short and J 0 bases short, with 9 bases between. Germline V lookup: CDR1 DFQATT, CDR2 SNEGSKA (reference sequence). This CDR3 comprises 14 residues. The CDR3 region is CSARGTGYQETQYF. The CDR3 coding sequence is TGCAGTGCTAGAGGGACTGGATACCAAGAGACCCAGTACTTC.

The chain recombines TRBV6-5 with TRBJ2-7; 7 nucleotides match TRBD1. CDR1 is MNHEY and CDR2 is SVGAGI in the germline V gene. J was trimmed by 3 bases and V by 7 bases; bases with no gene match: 6. CDR3 size: 13 residues. The chain's CDR3 is CASNRDSNYEQYF. The CDR3 DNA follows: TGTGCCAGCAACCGGGACAGCAACTACGAGCAGTACTTC.

The gene calls are TRBV7-2 and TRBJ2-7; perhaps TRBD1 as D (6 bases). CDR1 and CDR2 from the germline V gene are SGHTA and FQGNSA. This CDR3 is built from 13 residues. Trimming removed 6 bases from V and 7 bases from J, with 16 bases in between. The CDR3 region is CASSRTQGLEQYF. The CDR3 bases are TGTGCCAGCAGTCGAACACAGGGCTTAGAGCAGTACTTC.

This chain joins TRBV4-3 and TRBJ1-1; D might be TRBD1 (6 bases). The CDR3 loop spans 14 amino acids. Per germline, CDR1 LGHNA and CDR2 YSLEER. With 1 base removed from V and 7 bases from J, the gap between germline ends came to 13 bases. CDR3 sequence (DNA): TGCGCCAGCAGCCAAGGTAGTCGGACAGATGAAGCTTTCTTT. The encoded protein is CASSQGSRTDEAFF.

The chain combines TRBV10-3 with TRBJ1-1; D not certain. Germline V lookup: CDR1 ENHRY, CDR2 SYGVKD. The CDR3 runs to 12 residues. Between the trimmed V and J ends, which lost 5 bases and 5 bases, there was a span of 9 bases. The CDR3 region is CAISQTRTEAFF. CDR3 sequence (DNA): TGTGCCATCAGTCAGACGAGAACTGAAGCTTTCTTT.

J is TRBJ2-1 and V is TRBV12-3 or TRBV12-4, with D possibly TRBD1 on 6 matching bases. With 6 bases removed from V and 0 bases from J, the gap between germline ends came to 12 bases. The CDR3 totals 15 residues. The CDR3 DNA is TGTGCCAGCAGACCGGACAGACTCTCCTACAATGAGCAGTTCTTC. It codes for CASRPDRLSYNEQFF.

The V gene is TRBV10-1, the J gene TRBJ2-1; D unresolved. V lost 0 bases and J lost 0, with 9 bases in between. This CDR3 comprises 16 residues. Germline V lookup: CDR1 WNHNN, CDR2 SYGVQD (reference sequence). This chain's CDR3 is CASSESSDLSYNEQFF. In DNA, the CDR3 is TGCGCCAGCAGTGAGTCGTCCGACCTCTCCTACAATGAGCAGTTCTTC.